The 11 T cell receptor beta chains in this list originate from one sample, sequenced in a study of OX40 agonist ivuxolimab in advanced cancers. The method behind the library was the immunoSEQ multiplex PCR assay. Held by TCRdb, this immuneACCESS table contains in-frame sequences only and omits some clones. Under half of the omission traces to an unresolved V gene where checked; the cause of the rest is unknown. This sample lists about 69,000 clones; under 95% were detected once. 5% to 7% of the sample comes from the top ten. Source: CD4+ or CD8+ T cells sorted from blood, taken in a trial of the OX40 agonist ivuxolimab. The receptors shown here come from an adult with an advanced solid tumor such as melanoma, head and neck, liver or kidney cancer.

The rearrangement joins TRBV9 to TRBJ1-2, with TRBD1 matching over 8 bases. The CDR3 is 14 residues long. In germline, CDR1 is SGDLS, CDR2 YYNGEE. Losses at the gene ends were 3 bases for V and 6 bases for J; bases not matched to a gene: 7. CDR3 nucleotides: TGTGCCAGCAGCGCCGGACAGGGATGGGATGGCTACACCTTC. It is translated as CASSAGQGWDGYTF.

This chain links TRBV5-8 with TRBJ1-6, with 7 bases lining up with TRBD1. CDR3 size: 15 residues. After removal of 4 bases from V and 8 bases from J, the junction contained 9 bases not matched to a gene. CDR1 SGHTS and CDR2 YDEGEE come from the germline V gene. CDR3 protein: CASSPPGQQDSPLHF. The DNA for the CDR3 is TGTGCCAGCAGCCCCCCGGGACAGCAAGATTCACCCCTCCACTTT.

The V gene is TRBV27, the J gene TRBJ1-5, with D unresolved. Looked up from germline, CDR1 is MNHEY and CDR2 is SMNVEV (reference sequence). This CDR3 is 14 amino acids long. The V end was cut by 4 bases, the J end by 3 bases, with 10 bases between. The CDR3 protein is CASSYMGLNQPQHF. DNA for the CDR3: TGTGCCAGCAGTTATATGGGCCTCAATCAGCCCCAGCATTTT.

This chain connects TRBV7-2 to TRBJ1-2, with D maybe TRBD1 (6 bases). Trimming pared 5 bases from V and 4 bases from J, leaving 11 bases between. The CDR3 extends over 13 amino acids. CDR1 SGHTA and CDR2 FQGNSA come from the germline V gene. The CDR3 DNA follows: TGTGCCAGCAGCCAAGGGACAAGCTATGGCTACACCTTC. It is translated as CASSQGTSYGYTF.

CDR3 sequence (DNA): TGTGCCAGCAGTGATGAGCCACAGGGTAGGACAGATACGCAGTATTTT. Its protein product is CASSDEPQGRTDTQYF. The rearrangement uses TRBV7-2 and TRBJ2-3; D is perhaps TRBD1 (6 bases). Trimming shortened V by 6 bases and J by 3 bases, and 19 bases separated the two germline ends. The CDR3 consists of 16 residues. Germline V gives CDR1 SGHTA, CDR2 FQGNSA.

The chain carries TRBV27 and TRBJ1-2, with D unresolved. From germline, CDR1 is MNHEY and CDR2 SMNVEV (reference sequence). This CDR3 has 14 amino acids. Deletions cut 0 bases from V and 8 bases from J, with 13 bases between. The CDR3 sequence is CASSLSIDRTGYTF. The CDR3 region has the DNA TGTGCCAGCAGTTTATCGATCGACCGAACAGGCTACACCTTC.

The rearrangement links TRBV7-8 to TRBJ1-1, with 8 bases lining up with TRBD1. V was pared by 4 bases and J by 1 base, with 5 bases of the junction left unmatched. There are 15 residues in the CDR3. In germline, CDR1 is SGHVS, CDR2 FQNEAQ. This chain's CDR3 is CASSSRTGTNTEAFF. In nucleotides, the CDR3 is TGTGCCAGCAGCTCGAGGACAGGGACGAACACTGAAGCTTTCTTT.

The V and J genes are TRBV6-1 and TRBJ1-5; weak D call: TRBD1 (5 bases). Per the germline V gene, CDR1 is MNHNS and CDR2 is SASEGT. The CDR3 consists of 12 residues. The germline V and J ends were trimmed by 5 bases and 9 bases, with 11 bases remaining between them. This CDR3 is CASSSGFTPQHF. CDR3 coding DNA: TGTGCCAGCAGTTCAGGGTTCACGCCCCAGCATTTT.

The rearrangement joins TRBV27 to TRBJ2-1, with TRBD2 identical over 12 bases. The CDR3 contains 16 residues. The V and J ends lost 3 bases and 9 bases, in that order; junction bases with no gene match: 9. CDR1 and CDR2 from the germline V gene are MNHEY and SMNVEV (reference sequence). The CDR3 spells CASSFRLAGGPGEQFF. The CDR3 coding sequence is TGTGCCAGCAGTTTCCGCCTAGCGGGAGGGCCAGGTGAGCAGTTCTTC.

The V call is TRBV27, the J call TRBJ1-5; 7 bases align to TRBD1. Germline CDR1 MNHEY, CDR2 SMNVEV (reference sequence). The junction had 11 bases not matched to a gene; V was cut back by 4 bases and J by 2 bases. CDR3 length: 17 residues. The chain's CDR3 is CASSSTAQGVGNQPQHF. The CDR3 bases are TGTGCCAGCAGTTCCACCGCGCAGGGGGTAGGCAATCAGCCCCAGCATTTT.

This clone was picked up one time. CDR3 region: CASSGPGGTSGMISSYEQYF. CDR3 bases: TGTGCCAGCAGTGGTCCGGGGGGGACTAGCGGGATGATTTCCTCCTACGAGCAGTACTTC. This chain joins TRBV2 and TRBJ2-7, with 13 bases that match TRBD2. The junction had 15 bases not matched to a gene; V was cut back by 4 bases and J by 0 bases. Germline CDR1 reads SNHLY; CDR2 reads FYNNEI. The CDR3 loop spans 20 amino acids.